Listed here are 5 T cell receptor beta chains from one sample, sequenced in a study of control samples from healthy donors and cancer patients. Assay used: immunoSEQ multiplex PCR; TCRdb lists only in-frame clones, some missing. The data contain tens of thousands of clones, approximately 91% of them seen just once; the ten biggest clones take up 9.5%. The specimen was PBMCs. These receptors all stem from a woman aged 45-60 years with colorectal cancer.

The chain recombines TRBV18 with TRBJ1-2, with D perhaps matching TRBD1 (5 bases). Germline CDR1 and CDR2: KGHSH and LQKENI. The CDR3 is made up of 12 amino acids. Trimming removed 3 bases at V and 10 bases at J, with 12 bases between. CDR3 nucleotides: TGTGCCAGCTCACCTACCGACAGATACTACACCTTC. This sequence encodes CASSPTDRYYTF. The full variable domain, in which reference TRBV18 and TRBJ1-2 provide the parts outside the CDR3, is NAGVMQNPRHLVRRRGQEARLRCSPMKGHSHVYWYRQLPEEGLKFMVYLQKENIIDESGMPKERFSAEFPKEGPSILRIQQVVRGDSAAYFCASSPTDRYYTFGSGTRLTVV.

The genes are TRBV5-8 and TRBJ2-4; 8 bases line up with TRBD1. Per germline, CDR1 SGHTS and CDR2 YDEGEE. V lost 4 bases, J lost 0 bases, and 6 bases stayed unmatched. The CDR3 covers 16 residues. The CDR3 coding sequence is TGTGCCAGCAGCGCGGGACAGGAATTAGCCAAAAACATTCAGTACTTC. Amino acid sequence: CASSAGQELAKNIQYF.

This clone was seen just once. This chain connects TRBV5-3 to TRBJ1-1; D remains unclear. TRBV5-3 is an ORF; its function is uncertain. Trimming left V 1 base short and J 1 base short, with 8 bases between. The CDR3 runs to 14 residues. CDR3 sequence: CARSLRVTNTEAFF. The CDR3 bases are TGTGCCAGAAGCTTGCGGGTAACGAACACTGAAGCTTTCTTT.

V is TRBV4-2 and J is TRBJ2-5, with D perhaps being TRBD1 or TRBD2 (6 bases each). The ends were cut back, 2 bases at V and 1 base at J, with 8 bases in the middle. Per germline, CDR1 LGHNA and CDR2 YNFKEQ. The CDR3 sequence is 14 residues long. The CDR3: CASSQRGPQETQYF. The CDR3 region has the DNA TGTGCCAGCAGCCAACGGGGGCCCCAAGAGACCCAGTACTTC.

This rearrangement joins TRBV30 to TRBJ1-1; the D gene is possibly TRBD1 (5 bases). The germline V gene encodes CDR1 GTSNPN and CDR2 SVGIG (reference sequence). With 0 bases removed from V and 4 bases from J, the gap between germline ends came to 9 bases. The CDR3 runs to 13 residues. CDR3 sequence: CAWSVWGSTEAFF. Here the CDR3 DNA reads TGTGCCTGGAGTGTTTGGGGGAGCACTGAAGCTTTCTTT.